Listed below are T cell receptor beta chains from one sample, sequenced in a study of tumor and adjacent non-tumor tissue in lung cancer. One entry per CDR3 protein results from TCRdb running MiXCR on the multiplex PCR reads. The table has 75,000 to 95,000 distinct CDR3 sequences, approximately 73% seen once; the top ten hold around a fifth. Sequences were obtained from distant non-tumor lung tissue. Receptors were obtained from a woman aged 45 to 65 with non-small cell lung cancer. CDR3s include the opening cysteine and the closing phenylalanine or tryptophan. The D gene is left open where the match is weak. The size entry is marked missing in some rows and otherwise reads once, few, many or a size class.

cdr3_length j_call d_call clone_size v_call cdr3_aa cdr3_nt
12 TRBJ1-2 - - TRBV6-6 CAGTPHPYGYTF TGTGCCGGTACCCCCCATCCCTATGGCTACACCTTC
17 TRBJ2-1 - - TRBV29-1 CSVEGFGWATSYNEQFF TGCAGCGTTGAAGGGTTCGGCTGGGCAACCTCCTATAATGAGCAGTTCTTC
19 TRBJ2-2 - - TRBV10-3 CAICAPMETVKVWTGELFF TGTGCCATCTGTGCCCCGATGGAGACAGTTAAAGTATGGACCGGGGAGCTGTTTTTT
18 TRBJ2-3 TRBD2 - TRBV5-4 CASSMVAGVVDVTDTQYF TGTGCCAGCAGCATGGTTGCGGGAGTAGTGGATGTTACAGATACGCAGTATTTT
18 TRBJ2-7 - - TRBV6-5 CASNYGWISSGRGGEQYF TGTGCCAGCAACTACGGCTGGATTTCGTCGGGCAGGGGTGGAGAGCAGTACTTC
12 TRBJ2-2 - - TRBV29-1 CNVEIEAGELFF TGCAACGTTGAAATCGAGGCCGGGGAGCTGTTTTTT
17 TRBJ2-7 - many TRBV28 CASSLLGSGTEGYEQYF TGTGCCAGCAGTTTATTAGGGAGCGGGACAGAGGGATACGAGCAGTACTTC
15 TRBJ2-2 - - TRBV6-5 CVSCTRRSNTGVLFF TGTGTCAGCTGCACCAGGAGGTCGAACACCGGGGTGCTGTTTTTT
13 TRBJ2-5 - - TRBV5-1 CANRATPRETQYF TGCGCCAACAGAGCGACCCCTCGGGAGACCCAGTACTTC
16 TRBJ2-3 - - TRBV28 CASSPRAGTSTDTQYF TGTGCCAGCAGTCCCCGAGCAGGGACTAGCACAGATACGCAGTATTTT
14 TRBJ2-2 - - TRBV7-9 CASSLSPNTGGLFF TGTGCCAGCAGCTTAAGCCCGAACACCGGGGGGCTGTTTTTT
15 TRBJ2-3 - - TRBV29-1 CNVVLTGARTDTQYF TGCAACGTGGTGCTAACGGGAGCCCGCACAGATACACAGTATTTT
17 TRBJ2-2 - medium-sized TRBV11-1 CASRPEERRGYTGELFF TGTGCCAGCAGGCCTGAGGAGAGAAGGGGCTACACCGGGGAGCTGTTTTTT
12 TRBJ2-2 - once TRBV12-3/TRBV12-4 CTSPSRARELFF TGTACCAGCCCGAGTAGGGCCAGGGAGCTGTTTTTT
15 TRBJ2-7 - few TRBV6-5 CASRWDRDPSCEQYF TGTGCCAGCAGATGGGATCGGGATCCTTCTTGCGAGCAGTACTTC
14 TRBJ2-7 TRBD2 many TRBV30 CAWSSGLAGDEQYF TGTGCCTGGAGTTCTGGACTAGCGGGAGACGAGCAGTACTTC
12 TRBJ2-7 - - TRBV11-3 CASSWGNGEQYF TGTGCCAGTAGCTGGGGCAACGGCGAGCAGTACTTC
16 TRBJ2-1 TRBD2 - TRBV6-5 CAISISGSKPYNEQLF TGTGCTATCAGTATTAGCGGGAGTAAGCCCTACAATGAGCAGCTCTTC
13 TRBJ2-7 - - TRBV20-1 CSPRERDSYEQYF TGTAGTCCTAGAGAAAGGGACTCCTACGAGCAGTACTTC
15 TRBJ2-2 - - TRBV11-2 CASILGSWKAGELFF TGTGCCAGCATCCTAGGGAGCTGGAAGGCTGGGGAGCTGTTTTTT
14 TRBJ2-7 - - TRBV28 CASSRPDVTYEQNF TGTGCCAGCAGCCGCCCCGACGTAACCTACGAGCAGAACTTC
12 TRBJ2-2 - once TRBV6-5 CASSALTGKLFF TGTGCCAGCAGTGCCCTTACCGGGAAGCTGTTTTTT
13 TRBJ2-1 - - TRBV6-2/TRBV6-3 CASSLAPYNEGSF TGTGCCAGCAGTTTAGCCCCTTACAATGAGGGGTCCTTC
15 TRBJ1-5 TRBD1 few TRBV6-2/TRBV6-3 CASSIGTVAGQPQHF TGTGCCAGCAGTATAGGGACAGTGGCGGGTCAGCCCCAGCATTTT
13 TRBJ1-1 TRBD1 few TRBV20-1 CSAPGTGGTETFF TGCAGTGCTCCCGGGACAGGAGGCACTGAAACTTTCTTT
14 TRBJ2-2 - - TRBV30 CAWSWYPDTGELFF TGTGCCTGGAGTTGGTACCCGGACACCGGGGAGTTGTTTTTT
13 TRBJ2-1 - - TRBV10-2 CANSASTGIEQFF TGCGCCAACAGTGCTAGTACGGGCATTGAGCAGTTCTTC
16 TRBJ2-4 TRBD2 - TRBV28 CATGLAGESTKNIQYF TGTGCCACGGGACTAGCGGGAGAATCAACCAAAAACATTCAGTACTTC
14 TRBJ2-5 - medium-sized TRBV6-1 CASSERRGQETQYF TGTGCCAGCAGTGAAAGGAGGGGACAAGAGACCCAGTACTTC
15 TRBJ2-7 TRBD2 few TRBV11-2 CASISTYLAGREQYF TGTGCCAGCATTTCCACGTACCTAGCGGGACGGGAGCAGTACTTC
13 TRBJ2-1 TRBD2 - TRBV12-3/TRBV12-4 CVSGGLAGNEEFF TGTGTCAGCGGGGGACTAGCGGGGAATGAGGAGTTCTTC
15 TRBJ2-6 - - TRBV6-6 CVSRLRSSGANVLTF TGTGTCAGCAGGCTGAGGTCCTCTGGGGCCAACGTCCTGACTTTT
12 TRBJ2-5 - many TRBV20-1 CSARDRVETQYF TGCAGTGCTAGAGATCGGGTCGAGACCCAGTACTTC